The clone carrying this T cell receptor beta chain has just one count. The CDR3 length is 15 residues. In germline, CDR1 is SEHNR, CDR2 FQNEAQ (reference sequence). The trim removed 5 bases at V and 7 bases at J, leaving 4 bases unmatched. The record originates from a study of cytomegalovirus exposure and HLA in healthy donors. The PCR ran on 60 Vbeta and 13 Jbeta primers. Assay used: immunoSEQ multiplex PCR; TCRdb lists only in-frame clones, some missing. The sample has about 120,000 clones, approximately 80% seen once. The chain has TRBV7-9 and TRBJ2-1; 14 nucleotides line up with TRBD2. The source is a woman aged 18-29 years in good health and CMV-seronegative. The sequenced sample was PBMCs. CDR3 coding DNA: TGTGCCAGCAGCATTTGGACTAGCGGGGGGAATGAGCAGTTCTTC. Translation: CASSIWTSGGNEQFF.